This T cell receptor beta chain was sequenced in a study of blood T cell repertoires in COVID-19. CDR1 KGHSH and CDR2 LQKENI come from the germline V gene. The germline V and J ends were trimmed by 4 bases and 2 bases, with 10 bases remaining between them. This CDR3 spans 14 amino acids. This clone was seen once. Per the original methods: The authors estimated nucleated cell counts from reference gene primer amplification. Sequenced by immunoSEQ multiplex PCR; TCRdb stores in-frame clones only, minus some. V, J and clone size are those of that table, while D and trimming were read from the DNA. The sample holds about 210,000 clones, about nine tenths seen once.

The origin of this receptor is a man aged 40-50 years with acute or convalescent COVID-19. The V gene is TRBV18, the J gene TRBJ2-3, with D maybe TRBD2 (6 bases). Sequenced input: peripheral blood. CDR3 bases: TGTGCCAGCTCACTCGGGACTTCCACAGATACGCAGTATTTT. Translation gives CASSLGTSTDTQYF.